This T cell receptor (beta chain) came from a study of blood T cell repertoires in COVID-19. Only one count was recorded for this clone. Trimming removed 7 bases from V and 0 bases from J, with 10 bases in between. The CDR3 totals 13 residues. Germline V lookup: CDR1 SQVTM, CDR2 ANQGSEA. Produced via immunoSEQ multiplex PCR; TCRdb's table is partial and in-frame only. The data show 130,000 to 150,000 clones, 75% to 85% seen once. This chain joins TRBV29-1 and TRBJ1-5, with no clear D. This TCR derives from a man in his sixties with active or convalescent COVID-19. Sequencing was performed on peripheral blood. The chain's CDR3 is CSASRGSNQPQHF. The CDR3, as DNA: TGCAGCGCATCTAGAGGTAGCAATCAGCCCCAGCATTTT.